The T cell receptor (beta chain) under discussion was sequenced for a study of patients and donors after allogeneic stem cell transplantation. This clonotype was seen only a few times. This CDR3 region has 15 residues. J lost 5 bases, V lost 5 bases, and 7 bases had no gene match. Germline CDR1 is SEHNR and CDR2 is FQNEAQ (reference sequence). TCRdb ran MiXCR on the RT-PCR reads and lists one entry per CDR3 protein. Of a few hundred thousand distinct CDR3 sequences listed, roughly 15% are singletons. The sample consisted of blood, either unsorted or a sorted T cell fraction (not recorded which). The chain is built from TRBV7-9 and TRBJ2-1; 9 nucleotides line up with TRBD1. The receptor's source is a human donor who was either an allogeneic HSCT recipient or a stem cell or donor lymphocyte infusion donor (not recorded which). It is not recorded whose cells these are; they may come from a transplant donor. CDR3 residues: CASSPDRGRDNEQFF. CDR3 in DNA: TGTGCCAGCAGCCCGGACAGGGGTCGGGACAATGAGCAGTTCTTC. The full variable domain, completed using reference TRBV7-9 and TRBJ2-1, is DTGVSQNPRHKITKRGQNVTFRCDPISEHNRLYWYRQTLGQGPEFLTYFQNEAQLEKSRLLSDRFSAERPKGSFSTLEIQRTEQGDSAMYLCASSPDRGRDNEQFFGPGTRLTVL.